Listed below are T cell receptor beta chains from one sample, sequenced in a study of response to subunit inactivated influenza vaccine. In TCRdb, the RT-PCR reads were re-called with MiXCR into one record per CDR3 protein. In the table there are more than 400,000 distinct CDR3 sequences, under 8.5% of which are singletons. The source was PBMCs from blood, collected about 23 months after vaccination. The source of these receptors is a man between 50 and 75 years old who received an inactivated influenza vaccine. CDR3s include the opening cysteine and the closing phenylalanine or tryptophan. D genes are given only for firm matches. The size entry is marked missing in some rows and otherwise reads once, few, many or a size class.

clone_size,v_call,d_call,j_call,cdr3_aa,cdr3_nt
-,TRBV7-2,TRBD1,TRBJ1-5,CASSLGAGTGRNQPQHF,TGTGCCAGCAGCTTGGGGGCCGGGACAGGGAGGAATCAGCCCCAGCATTTT
-,TRBV7-6,-,TRBJ1-1,CASRQVVGNTEAFF,TGTGCCAGCAGACAGGTGGTGGGTAACACTGAAGCTTTCTTT
many,TRBV4-1,-,TRBJ2-3,CASSQEPSTDTQYF,TGCGCCAGCAGCCAAGAGCCGAGCACAGATACGCAGTATTTT
few,TRBV29-1,-,TRBJ1-1,CSVQMDSFFEAFF,TGCAGCGTCCAAATGGACAGCTTCTTCGAAGCTTTCTTT
few,TRBV5-1,TRBD1,TRBJ2-3,CASSPGQGVVTDTQYF,TGCGCCAGCAGCCCCGGACAGGGGGTAGTAACAGATACGCAGTATTTT
-,TRBV6-1,-,TRBJ2-2,CASSQRWWTGELFF,TGTGCCAGCAGCCAAAGGTGGTGGACCGGGGAGCTGTTTTTT
few,TRBV6-5,-,TRBJ2-1,CASSYSSNFFNEQFF,TGTGCCAGCAGTTACTCGTCAAATTTTTTCAATGAGCAGTTCTTC
-,TRBV20-1,-,TRBJ2-1,CSARDRRGSPYNEQFF,TGCAGTGCTAGAGATCGGAGGGGGTCCCCCTACAATGAGCAGTTCTTC
-,TRBV7-3,-,TRBJ1-2,CASSSFQGYGYTF,TGTGCCAGCAGCTCCTTCCAAGGGTATGGCTACACCTTC
many,TRBV5-5,TRBD1,TRBJ1-6,CASSFETGTGSPLHF,TGTGCCAGCAGCTTTGAGACAGGGACAGGGTCACCCCTCCACTTT
few,TRBV27,TRBD2,TRBJ2-3,CASSEVAGSTDTQYF,TGTGCCAGCAGTGAGGTAGCGGGGAGTACAGATACGCAGTATTTT
many,TRBV7-9,TRBD1,TRBJ2-1,CASSFPPGGSYNEQFF,TGTGCCAGCAGCTTCCCTCCAGGGGGCTCCTACAATGAGCAGTTCTTC
-,TRBV20-1,-,TRBJ2-3,CSALPSLDAGNTDTQYF,TGCAGTGCACTCCCTTCTCTCGACGCCGGGAACACAGATACGCAGTATTTT
-,TRBV12-3/TRBV12-4,TRBD1,TRBJ1-6,CASSRPGQGNSPLHF,TGTGCCAGCAGTCGACCGGGACAGGGGAATTCACCCCTCCACTTT
few,TRBV12-3/TRBV12-4,-,TRBJ1-1,CASSLAQGITEAFF,TGTGCCAGCAGTTTAGCGCAAGGGATTACTGAAGCTTTCTTT
-,TRBV7-2,-,TRBJ2-7,CPSSLVPGGEQYF,TGTCCCAGCAGCTTAGTGCCCGGGGGCGAGCAGTACTTC
many,TRBV7-2,TRBD2,TRBJ2-1,CASSTGLAGAQFF,TGTGCCAGCAGCACCGGACTAGCGGGAGCACAGTTCTTC
-,TRBV7-9,-,TRBJ2-5,CASSSHVETQYF,TGTGCCAGCAGCAGTCACGTCGAGACCCAGTACTTC
-,TRBV20-1,-,TRBJ1-1,CSARRLGGTEAFF,TGCAGTGCTAGAAGGCTTGGCGGCACTGAAGCTTTCTTT
few,TRBV2,TRBD1,TRBJ2-7,CASVPRGQSDEQYF,TGTGCCAGCGTCCCCAGGGGGCAAAGCGACGAGCAGTACTTC
few,TRBV12-3/TRBV12-4,TRBD1,TRBJ1-1,CASSLGQGASFF,TGTGCCAGCAGTTTGGGACAGGGGGCCTCTTTCTTT
many,TRBV6-2/TRBV6-3,-,TRBJ2-7,CASWTEFSYEQYF,TGTGCCAGTTGGACGGAATTTTCCTACGAGCAGTACTTC
few,TRBV25-1,-,TRBJ2-1,CASTEAVYNEQFF,TGTGCCAGCACTGAAGCGGTGTACAATGAGCAGTTCTTC
many,TRBV20-1,TRBD1,TRBJ1-5,CSARGPQDRGFSQPQHF,TGCAGTGCTAGAGGACCCCAAGACAGGGGATTTAGTCAGCCCCAGCATTTT
few,TRBV24-1,-,TRBJ2-5,CATSDSRGNGETQYF,TGTGCCACCAGTGATTCCAGGGGAAATGGGGAGACCCAGTACTTC
many,TRBV30,-,TRBJ2-4,CAWSPEWSIQYF,TGTGCCTGGAGCCCGGAGTGGAGCATTCAGTACTTC